The next 18 T cell receptor beta chains were all read from a single sample in a study of beta chain features in type 1 diabetes. Sequenced material consisted of expressed TCRB transcripts (all of the isolated RNA was reverse transcribed). Produced via immunoSEQ multiplex PCR; TCRdb's table is partial and in-frame only. The sample shows 200,000 to 300,000 clones, about 26% of them seen only once. The sample taken for sequencing was central memory CD4+ T cells from blood. The receptors originated from a man in his thirties or forties in good health.

DNA for the CDR3: TGTGCCAGCACTACCCAGGGTGGTGGGTCGGACTACAATGAGCAGTTCTTC. Translated, it gives CASTTQGGGSDYNEQFF. The chain employs TRBV27 and TRBJ2-1; possible D gene TRBD1, 5 bases. This CDR3 is built from 17 residues. Germline V lookup: CDR1 MNHEY, CDR2 SMNVEV (reference sequence). The V and J ends lost 7 bases and 3 bases respectively, with 22 bases between them.

This clone was seen only a few times. The J gene is TRBJ1-2, the V gene TRBV5-5; 8 bases line up with TRBD1. Germline V gene sequence: CDR1 SGHKS, CDR2 YYEKEE (reference sequence). Germline trimming cut 4 bases from V and 2 bases from J; bases unmatched to any gene: 4. CDR3 size: 14 residues. The CDR3: CASSPDRANYGYTF. The DNA for the CDR3 is TGTGCCAGCAGCCCGGACAGGGCGAACTATGGCTACACCTTC. Variable domain in full (rest from reference TRBV5-5 and TRBJ1-2): DAGVTQSPTHLIKTRGQQVTLRCSPISGHKSVSWYQQVLGQGPQFIFQYYEKEERGRGNFPDRFSARQFPNYSSELNVNALLLGDSALYLCASSPDRANYGYTFGSGTRLTVV.

The chain is built from TRBV25-1 and TRBJ2-3; D assignment may be TRBD1 or TRBD2 (6 bases each). Germline CDR1 MGHDK, CDR2 SYGVNS. This CDR3 has 13 amino acids. V was clipped by 5 bases and J by 5 bases, with 11 bases between them. CDR3 residues: CASSQGGGDTQYF. DNA of the CDR3: TGTGCCAGCAGTCAAGGAGGGGGAGATACGCAGTATTTT.

The gene calls are TRBV11-2 and TRBJ1-1; a possible D gene is TRBD1 (5 bases). The CDR3 sequence is 14 residues long. CDR1 SGHAT and CDR2 FQNNGV come from the germline V gene. V was shortened by 2 bases and J by 4 bases, with 11 bases between the two germline ends. The CDR3 DNA follows: TGTGCCAGCAGCTTACCCCGGGACGTCACTGAAGCTTTCTTT. Protein sequence: CASSLPRDVTEAFF. The complete variable domain, with remaining parts taken from reference TRBV11-2 and TRBJ1-1, reads EAGVAQSPRYKIIEKRQSVAFWCNPISGHATLYWYQQILGQGPKLLIQFQNNGVVDDSQLPKDRFSAERLKGVDSTLKIQPAKLEDSAVYLCASSLPRDVTEAFFGQGTRLTVV.

The chain employs TRBV5-1 and TRBJ2-5, with D unclear. V was trimmed by 2 bases and J by 5 bases, leaving 10 bases between them. The CDR3 consists of 13 residues. Germline CDR1 SGHRS, CDR2 YFSETQ. The CDR3 loop reads CASSFQLTETQYF. CDR3 nucleotides: TGCGCCAGCAGCTTTCAACTCACGGAGACCCAGTACTTC.

This clone rates as medium-sized. This sequence joins TRBV7-2 and TRBJ2-7; 8 bases are a match to TRBD1. Unmatched junction bases numbered 9, after V lost 5 bases and J lost 6 bases. Germline CDR1 is SGHTA and CDR2 is FQGNSA. The CDR3 has 14 amino acids. The CDR3 spells CASSRDRRALEQYF. CDR3 DNA sequence: TGTGCCAGCAGCCGGGACAGGAGAGCTCTCGAGCAGTACTTC.

There are many counts of this clone. V is TRBV25-1 and J is TRBJ2-7, with 9 bases identical to TRBD1. After removal of 4 bases from V and 4 bases from J, the junction contained 2 bases not matched to a gene. The CDR3 runs 13 residues. Germline CDR1 reads MGHDK; CDR2 reads SYGVNS. DNA for the CDR3: TGTGCCAGCAGTGCCGGACAGGGGTACGAGCAGTACTTC. Its protein product is CASSAGQGYEQYF.

This clone was counted only a few times. This chain links TRBV12-5 with TRBJ1-5; 9 bases align to TRBD1. V gave up 10 bases and J gave up 8 bases; unmatched junction bases: 12. The CDR3 is 14 residues long. Germline V gene data show CDR1 as LGHNT and CDR2 as FRNRAP. The CDR3 loop reads CATSTGGAGEPQHF. The CDR3 DNA reads TGTGCTACATCTACAGGGGGCGCGGGAGAGCCCCAGCATTTT.

The chain links TRBV7-2 to TRBJ2-4; 10 bases align to TRBD2. Germline V CDR1 and CDR2: SGHTA, FQGNSA. The J segment lost 0 bases and the V segment lost 5 bases, leaving 4 bases of the junction unmatched. CDR3 length: 16 amino acids. CDR3 in amino acids: CASSLERGGAKNIQYF. The CDR3 DNA is TGTGCCAGCAGCCTAGAGCGGGGGGGAGCCAAAAACATTCAGTACTTC.

CDR3 DNA: TGTGCCAGCAGTGAATCCGGCGGGAAGGGTGCCCCCACCGGGGAGCTGTTTTTT. This sequence encodes CASSESGGKGAPTGELFF. The chain couples TRBV25-1 to TRBJ2-2, with a tentative D call TRBD2 (6 bases). Trimming took 1 base from V and 4 from J, leaving 19 bases between them. The CDR3 contains 18 residues. Per the germline V gene, CDR1 is MGHDK and CDR2 is SYGVNS.

The chain employs TRBV29-1 and TRBJ2-6, with a possible D match to TRBD1 (5 bases). Looked up from germline, CDR1 is SQVTM and CDR2 is ANQGSEA. Trimming left V 4 bases short and J 7 bases short, with 11 bases between. The CDR3 covers 13 residues. CDR3 DNA: TGCAGCGTTGGAGACAGTGGAGCCAACGTCCTGACTTTC. Residues: CSVGDSGANVLTF.

The chain recombines TRBV30 with TRBJ1-1; no firm D call. Trimming removed 0 bases from V and 4 bases from J, with 6 bases in between. CDR3 size: 12 residues. The germline V gene has CDR1 GTSNPN and CDR2 SVGIG (reference sequence). The CDR3 bases are TGTGCCTGGAGTGTACCTGGCACTGAAGCTTTCTTT. Its translation is CAWSVPGTEAFF.

Ten or more counts support this clone. V usage is TRBV30 and J usage is TRBJ1-5, with D unclear. The CDR3 runs to 13 residues. In germline, CDR1 is GTSNPN, CDR2 SVGIG (reference sequence). V was clipped by 2 bases and J by 3 bases, with 8 bases between them. CDR3 protein: CAWSLAYNQPQHF. The DNA of the CDR3 is TGTGCCTGGAGTCTGGCATACAATCAGCCCCAGCATTTT.

The chain uses TRBV6-1 and TRBJ2-4; the D call may be TRBD1 or TRBD2 (5 bases each). V lost 1 base and J lost 0, with 13 bases in between. There are 17 residues in the CDR3. Germline V gene sequence: CDR1 MNHNS, CDR2 SASEGT. CDR3 loop: CASSEDPGPLAKNIQYF. The DNA of the CDR3 is TGTGCCAGCAGTGAAGACCCGGGGCCCTTAGCCAAAAACATTCAGTACTTC.

This clone was seen more than once but under ten times. The chain links TRBV13 to TRBJ2-4; TRBD1 matches 10 bases. The junction had 5 bases not matched to a gene; V was cut back by 3 bases and J by 9 bases. Germline values: CDR1 PRHDT, CDR2 FYEKMQ (reference sequence). The CDR3 consists of 14 residues. The CDR3 here is CASSFGQGDSIQYF. DNA for the CDR3: TGTGCCAGCAGCTTTGGACAGGGGGATAGCATTCAGTACTTC.

This clone was seen only a few times. J is TRBJ2-7 and V is TRBV15; 8 bases map to TRBD2. The germline gives CDR1 LNHNV, CDR2 YYDKDF (reference sequence). CDR3 length equals 15 residues. V was clipped by 0 bases and J by 2 bases; unmatched bases: 3. This CDR3 is CATSRDSGTPYEQYF. The CDR3 DNA reads TGTGCCACCAGCAGAGATAGCGGGACACCCTACGAGCAGTACTTC.

This clone came up a few times. This chain joins TRBV28 and TRBJ1-5; D gene ambiguous. Germline CDR1 and CDR2: MDHEN and SYDVKM. The CDR3 contains 12 residues. V was shortened by 3 bases and J by 6 bases, with 6 bases between the two germline ends. This chain's CDR3 is CASSFWGQPQHF. The CDR3 DNA sequence: TGTGCCAGCAGTTTTTGGGGTCAGCCCCAGCATTTT.

The V gene is TRBV7-6, the J gene TRBJ2-5; D is undetermined. V lost 1 base, J lost 4 bases, and 7 bases lay in between. Germline CDR1 reads SGHVS; CDR2 reads FNYEAQ. This CDR3 has 13 residues. CDR3 region: CASSLGLGETQYF. The CDR3 nucleotides read TGTGCCAGCAGCTTAGGCCTCGGAGAGACCCAGTACTTC. The whole variable domain, filled in from reference TRBV7-6 and TRBJ2-5, reads GAGVSQSPRYKVTKRGQDVALRCDPISGHVSLYWYRQALGQGPEFLTYFNYEAQQDKSGLPNDRFSAERPEGSISTLTIQRTEQRDSAMYRCASSLGLGETQYFGPGTRLLVL.